These 7 T cell receptor beta chains were all obtained from the same sample, sequenced in a study of CD8 T cells in Susac syndrome. Random hexamers served to reverse transcribe roughly 0.5 to 1 ug RNA. Using its own MiXCR run on the immunoSEQ multiplex PCR reads, TCRdb lists one record per CDR3 protein. The sample shows about 210,000 distinct CDR3 sequences, 85% to 95% of them seen only once. Sequencing was performed on CD4+ T cells from PBMCs. These TCRs come from a human donor in good health.

The V call is TRBV7-9, the J call TRBJ1-1; D remains ambiguous. Trimming pared 4 bases from V and 4 bases from J, leaving 4 bases between. The CDR3 totals 11 residues. Germline V gives CDR1 SEHNR, CDR2 FQNEAQ (reference sequence). The DNA of the CDR3 is TGTGCCAGCAGCTGGATCACTGAAGCTTTCTTT. It codes for CASSWITEAFF.

V is TRBV5-1 and J is TRBJ1-2; a weak D match, TRBD1 (5 bases). CDR3 length: 13 amino acids. CDR1 is SGHRS and CDR2 is YFSETQ in the germline V gene. The V end lost 0 bases, the J end lost 4 bases, and 7 bases lay between the germline ends. CDR3: CASSLGTFYGYTF. The CDR3 DNA reads TGCGCCAGCAGCTTGGGGACATTCTATGGCTACACCTTC.

This sequence joins TRBV12-3 or TRBV12-4 and TRBJ1-2, with 9 bases identical to TRBD1. CDR3 size: 11 residues. The V segment lost 6 bases and the J segment 8 bases; nucleotides outside the gene matches: 1. This chain's CDR3 is CASRGQGGYTF. In nucleotides, the CDR3 is TGTGCCAGCAGAGGACAGGGGGGCTACACCTTC.

This chain joins TRBV12-5 and TRBJ1-2; D is unclear. Germline V gene sequence: CDR1 LGHNT, CDR2 FRNRAP. The CDR3 loop spans 12 amino acids. Trimming stripped 6 bases from V and 2 bases from J, with 7 bases between. The CDR3 nucleotides read TGTGCTAGTGGGAACTCGAACTATGGCTACACCTTC. It is translated as CASGNSNYGYTF.

The rearrangement uses TRBV15 and TRBJ2-7, with TRBD1 matching over 7 bases. Trimming at V came to 2 bases and at J to 0 bases, leaving 1 base not matched to a gene. Germline CDR1 and CDR2: LNHNV and YYDKDF (reference sequence). This CDR3 has 14 amino acids. Written as DNA, the CDR3 is TGTGCCACCAGCAGACGGACAGGCTCCTACGAGCAGTACTTC. Protein product: CATSRRTGSYEQYF. Using reference TRBV15 and TRBJ2-7 for the parts outside the CDR3, the full variable domain is DAMVIQNPRYQVTQFGKPVTLSCSQTLNHNVMYWYQQKSSQAPKLLFHYYDKDFNNEADTPDNFQSRRPNTSFCFLDIRSPGLGDTAMYLCATSRRTGSYEQYFGPGTRLTVT.

The chain employs TRBV18 and TRBJ2-7; D tentatively reads TRBD1 or TRBD2 (6 bases each). Germline lookup yields CDR1 KGHSH and CDR2 LQKENI. CDR3 length: 13 amino acids. With 0 bases removed from V and 6 bases from J, the gap between germline ends came to 9 bases. Here the CDR3 reads CASSPPTGAEQYV. The DNA of the CDR3 is TGTGCCAGCTCACCACCGACGGGGGCCGAGCAGTACGTC.

CDR3 region: CASEARPDTNSTDTQYF. CDR3 bases: TGTGCCAGCGAAGCCCGCCCCGACACGAATAGCACAGATACGCAGTATTTT. The V gene is TRBV27, the J gene TRBJ2-3; D gene uncertain. The CDR3 loop spans 17 amino acids. V lost 8 bases and J 0 bases, leaving 21 bases between the germline ends. Germline V gene sequence: CDR1 MNHEY, CDR2 SMNVEV (reference sequence).